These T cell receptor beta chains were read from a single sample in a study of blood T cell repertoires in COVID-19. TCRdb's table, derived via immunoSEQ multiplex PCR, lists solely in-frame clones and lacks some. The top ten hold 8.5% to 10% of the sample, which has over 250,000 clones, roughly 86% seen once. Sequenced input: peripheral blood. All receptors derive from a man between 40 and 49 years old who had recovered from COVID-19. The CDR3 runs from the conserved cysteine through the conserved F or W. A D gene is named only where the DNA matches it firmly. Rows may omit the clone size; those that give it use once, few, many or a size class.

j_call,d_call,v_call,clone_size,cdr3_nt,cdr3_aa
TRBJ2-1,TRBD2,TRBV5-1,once,TGCGCCAGCAGCTTGGGGCTAGCGGGGGGGCGAGTCTACAATGAGCAGTTCTTC,CASSLGLAGGRVYNEQFF
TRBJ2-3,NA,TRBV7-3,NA,TGTGCCAGCAGTTTCCGGGCTAGCGGCACAGATACGCAGTATTTT,CASSFRASGTDTQYF
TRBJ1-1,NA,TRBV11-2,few,TGTGCCAGCAGCCCCCGCCGGGGTTTGAACACTGAAGCTTTCTTT,CASSPRRGLNTEAFF
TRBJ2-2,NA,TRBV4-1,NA,TGCGCCAGCAGCCCCCGACTAGGACCACCAACCGGGGAGCTGTTTTTT,CASSPRLGPPTGELFF
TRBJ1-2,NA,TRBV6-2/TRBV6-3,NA,TGTGCCAGCAGCGCCGGGAGGGGACGTAGTGGCTACACCTTC,CASSAGRGRSGYTF
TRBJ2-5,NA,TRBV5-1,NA,TGCGCCAGCAGCCGGCGACTAGATTTGAGCGAGACCCAGTACTTC,CASSRRLDLSETQYF
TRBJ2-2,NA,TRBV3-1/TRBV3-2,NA,TGTGCCAGCAGGCCCTCGGGGGACACCGGGGAGCTGTTTTTT,CASRPSGDTGELFF
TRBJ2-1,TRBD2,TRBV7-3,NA,TGTGCCAGCAGCCGCGGCGGGGGAATCTACAATGAGCAGTTCTTC,CASSRGGGIYNEQFF
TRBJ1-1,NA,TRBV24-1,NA,TGTGCCACCAGTTCCTACCACCGCCGACAGCCAAAATCGGCTGTACAGAACACTGAAGCTTTCTTT,CATSSYHRRQPKSAVQNTEAFF
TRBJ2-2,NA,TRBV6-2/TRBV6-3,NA,TGTGCCAGCAGCAGAACCGGGACTCAAGGCGGGGAGCTGTTTTTT,CASSRTGTQGGELFF
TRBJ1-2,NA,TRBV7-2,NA,TGTGCCAGCAGCTTAATGAGGCCGTCCTATGGCTACACCTTC,CASSLMRPSYGYTF
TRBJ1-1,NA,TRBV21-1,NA,TGTGCCAGACCCGACGGGAGAAGCACTGAAGCTTTCTTT,CARPDGRSTEAFF
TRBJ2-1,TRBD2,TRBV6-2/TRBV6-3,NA,TGTGCCAGCAGCCCACTAGCGGGAAGGGGTGAGCAGTTCTTC,CASSPLAGRGEQFF
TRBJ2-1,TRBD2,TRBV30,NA,TGTGCCTGGAGAATCGATAGCGGGAGGGCCAATGAGCAGTTCTTC,CAWRIDSGRANEQFF
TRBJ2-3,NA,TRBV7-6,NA,TGTGCCAGCAGCCTTGGAATCCTCTCGGGTCACACAGATACGCAGTATTTT,CASSLGILSGHTDTQYF
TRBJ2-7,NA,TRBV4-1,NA,TGCGCCAGCAGCCGGATTCGGGACTGGACCTACGAGCAGTACTTC,CASSRIRDWTYEQYF
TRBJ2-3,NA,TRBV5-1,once,TGCGCCAGCAGCCCCGGAGTTGCCGTCGCGGTGTATTTT,CASSPGVAVAVYF
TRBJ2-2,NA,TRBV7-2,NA,TGTGCCAGCAGCCCAGGAGGACTTTACACCGGGGAGCTGTTTTTT,CASSPGGLYTGELFF
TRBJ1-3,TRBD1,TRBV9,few,TGTGCCAGCAGCCCTAGAGGACAGGGGACGGGAAACACCATATATTTT,CASSPRGQGTGNTIYF
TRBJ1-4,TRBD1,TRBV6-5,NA,TGTGCCAGCAGTCGAACAGGGGGTAGTGGTGAAAAACTGTTTTTT,CASSRTGGSGEKLFF
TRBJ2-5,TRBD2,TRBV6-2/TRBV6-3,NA,TGTGCCAGCAGTTTCAGCGGGGGGAGTAACTATCAAGAGACCCAGTACTTC,CASSFSGGSNYQETQYF
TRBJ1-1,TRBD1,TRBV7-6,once,TGTGCCAGCAGCTCAAGTACGAGACAGGGGACAACTGAAGCTTTCTTT,CASSSSTRQGTTEAFF
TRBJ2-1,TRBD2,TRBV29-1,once,TGCAGCGTTGCTCCGGGGGGGGATGAGCAGTTCTTC,CSVAPGGDEQFF
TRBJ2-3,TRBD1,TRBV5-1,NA,TGCGCCAGCAGCGCGGGACAGGGATCCCCCCGAAGCACAGATACGCAGTATTTT,CASSAGQGSPRSTDTQYF
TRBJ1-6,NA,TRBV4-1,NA,TGCGCCAGCAGCCAAACAGGAACAGGGAATTCACCCCTCCACTTT,CASSQTGTGNSPLHF
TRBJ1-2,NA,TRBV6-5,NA,TGTGCCAGCAGTCCCAGGATGAACTATGGCTACACCTTC,CASSPRMNYGYTF
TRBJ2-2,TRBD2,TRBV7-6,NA,TGTGCCAGCAGCTCCCTGACTAGCGGGGGTACCGGGGAGCTGTTTTTT,CASSSLTSGGTGELFF
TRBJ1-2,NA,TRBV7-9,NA,TGTGCCAGCAGCCACCGCAGGGGCTATGGCTACACCTTC,CASSHRRGYGYTF
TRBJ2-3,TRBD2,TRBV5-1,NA,TGCGCCAGCAGCTTGGTAGCGGGAGAATATAATACGCAGTATTTT,CASSLVAGEYNTQYF
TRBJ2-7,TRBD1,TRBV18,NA,TGTGCCAGCTCACCAGGGACACAGGGGTACGAGCAGTACTTC,CASSPGTQGYEQYF